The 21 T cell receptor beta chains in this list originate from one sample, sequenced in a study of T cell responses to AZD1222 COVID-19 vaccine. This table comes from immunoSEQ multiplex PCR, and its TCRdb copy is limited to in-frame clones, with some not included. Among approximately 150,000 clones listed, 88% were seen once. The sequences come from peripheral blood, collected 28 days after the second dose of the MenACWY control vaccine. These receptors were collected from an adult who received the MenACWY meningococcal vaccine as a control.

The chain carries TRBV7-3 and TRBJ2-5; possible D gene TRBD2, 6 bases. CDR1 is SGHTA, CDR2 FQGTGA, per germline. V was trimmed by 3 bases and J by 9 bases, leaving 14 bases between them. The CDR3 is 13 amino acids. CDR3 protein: CASSFERTGAQYF. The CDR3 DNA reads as TGTGCCAGCAGCTTTGAAAGGACGGGGGCCCAGTACTTC.

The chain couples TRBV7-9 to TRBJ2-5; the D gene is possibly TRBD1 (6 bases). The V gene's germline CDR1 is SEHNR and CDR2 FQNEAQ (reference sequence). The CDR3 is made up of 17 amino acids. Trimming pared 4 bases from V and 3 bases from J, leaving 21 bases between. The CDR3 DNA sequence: TGTGCCAGCAGCTCTATCGTGGGGGCGCGGGTAAAAGAGACCCAGTACTTC. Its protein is CASSSIVGARVKETQYF.

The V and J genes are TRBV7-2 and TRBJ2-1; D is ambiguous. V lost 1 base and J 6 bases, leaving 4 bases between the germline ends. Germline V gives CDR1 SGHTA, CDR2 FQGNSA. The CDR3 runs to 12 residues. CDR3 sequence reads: CASSLVRNEQFF. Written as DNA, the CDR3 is TGTGCCAGCAGCTTAGTGCGCAATGAGCAGTTCTTC.

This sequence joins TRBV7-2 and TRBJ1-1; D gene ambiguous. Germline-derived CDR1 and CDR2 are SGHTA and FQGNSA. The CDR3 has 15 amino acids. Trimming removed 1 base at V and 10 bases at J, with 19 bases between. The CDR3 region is CASSLDDHTGSTAFF. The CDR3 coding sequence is TGTGCCAGCAGCTTAGACGACCACACCGGTTCGACAGCTTTCTTT. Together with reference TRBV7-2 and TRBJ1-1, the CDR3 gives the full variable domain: GAGVSQSPSNKVTEKGKDVELRCDPISGHTALYWYRQSLGQGLEFLIYFQGNSAPDKSGLPSDRFSAERTGGSVSTLTIQRTQQEDSAVYLCASSLDDHTGSTAFFGQGTRLTVV.

In DNA, the CDR3 is TGTGCCAGCAGCGGAAGACAGGGGGCAGACACTGAAGCTTTCTTT. This gives the protein CASSGRQGADTEAFF. The gene calls are TRBV9 and TRBJ1-1, with 10 bases that match TRBD1. The CDR3 spans 15 residues. From germline, CDR1 is SGDLS and CDR2 YYNGEE. V shed 3 bases, J shed 3 bases, and the junction held 5 bases outside the gene matches. The variable domain in full, with the rest retrieved from reference TRBV9 and TRBJ1-1, is DSGVTQTPKHLITATGQRVTLRCSPRSGDLSVYWYQQSLDQGLQFLIQYYNGEERAKGNILERFSAQQFPDLHSELNLSSLELGDSALYFCASSGRQGADTEAFFGQGTRLTVV.

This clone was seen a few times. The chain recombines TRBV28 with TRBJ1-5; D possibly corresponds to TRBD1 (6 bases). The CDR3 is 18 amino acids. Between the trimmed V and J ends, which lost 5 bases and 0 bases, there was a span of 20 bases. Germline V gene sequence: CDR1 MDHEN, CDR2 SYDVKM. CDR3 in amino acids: CASSVVGGAMNSNQPQHF. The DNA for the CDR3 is TGTGCCAGCAGTGTCGTAGGGGGAGCGATGAATAGCAATCAGCCCCAGCATTTT. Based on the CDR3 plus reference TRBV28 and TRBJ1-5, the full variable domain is DVKVTQSSRYLVKRTGEKVFLECVQDMDHENMFWYRQDPGLGLRLIYFSYDVKMKEKGDIPEGYSVSREKKERFSLILESASTNQTSMYLCASSVVGGAMNSNQPQHFGDGTRLSIL.

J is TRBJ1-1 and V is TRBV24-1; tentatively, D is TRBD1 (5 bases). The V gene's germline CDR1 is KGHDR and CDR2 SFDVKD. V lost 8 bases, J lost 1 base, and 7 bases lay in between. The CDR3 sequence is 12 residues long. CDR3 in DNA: TGTGCCACCAAAGGGACGAACACTGAAGCTTTCTTT. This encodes CATKGTNTEAFF.

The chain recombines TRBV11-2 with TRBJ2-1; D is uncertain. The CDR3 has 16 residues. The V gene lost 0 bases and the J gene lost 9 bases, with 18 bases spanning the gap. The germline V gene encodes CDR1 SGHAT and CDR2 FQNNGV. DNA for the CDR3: TGTGCCAGCAGCTTAGAATACGGAGCCCTGTTGGGTGAGCAGTTCTTC. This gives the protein CASSLEYGALLGEQFF.

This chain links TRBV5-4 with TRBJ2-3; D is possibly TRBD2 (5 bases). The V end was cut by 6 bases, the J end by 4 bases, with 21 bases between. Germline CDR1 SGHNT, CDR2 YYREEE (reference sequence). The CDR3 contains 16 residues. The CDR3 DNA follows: TGTGCCAGCACCAAAGACCGGACTGGTGGATCAGATACGCAGTATTTT. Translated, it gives CASTKDRTGGSDTQYF.

This chain's CDR3 is CASSLDTQGGGNQPQHF. The CDR3 DNA reads TGTGCCAGCAGCTTAGATACGCAGGGTGGGGGCAATCAGCCCCAGCATTTT. This sequence joins TRBV11-2 and TRBJ1-5; D is possibly TRBD1 (5 bases). V was shortened by 0 bases and J by 2 bases, with 14 bases between the two germline ends. Germline V gives CDR1 SGHAT, CDR2 FQNNGV. CDR3 size: 17 residues.

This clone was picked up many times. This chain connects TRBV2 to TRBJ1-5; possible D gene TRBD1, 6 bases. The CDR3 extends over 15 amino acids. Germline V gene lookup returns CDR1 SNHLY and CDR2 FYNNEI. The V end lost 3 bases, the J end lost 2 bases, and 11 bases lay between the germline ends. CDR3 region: CASSDQGGRNQPQHF. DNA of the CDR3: TGTGCCAGCAGTGATCAAGGGGGTCGCAATCAGCCCCAGCATTTT.

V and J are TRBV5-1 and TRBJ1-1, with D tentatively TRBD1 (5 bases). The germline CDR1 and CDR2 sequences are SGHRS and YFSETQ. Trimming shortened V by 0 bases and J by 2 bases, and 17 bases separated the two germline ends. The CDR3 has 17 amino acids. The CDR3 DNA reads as TGCGCCAGCAGCTTGGCTGAGAAAAGGGGTGTAAACACTGAAGCTTTCTTT. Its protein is CASSLAEKRGVNTEAFF.

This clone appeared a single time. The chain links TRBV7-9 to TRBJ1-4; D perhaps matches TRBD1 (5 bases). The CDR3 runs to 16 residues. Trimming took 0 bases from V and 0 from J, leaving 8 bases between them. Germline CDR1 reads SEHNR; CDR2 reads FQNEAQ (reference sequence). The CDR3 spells CASSLALGATNEKLFF. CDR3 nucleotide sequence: TGTGCCAGCAGCTTAGCGCTGGGGGCAACTAATGAAAAACTGTTTTTT. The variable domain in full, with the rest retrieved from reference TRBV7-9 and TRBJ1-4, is DTGVSQNPRHKITKRGQNVTFRCDPISEHNRLYWYRQTLGQGPEFLTYFQNEAQLEKSRLLSDRFSAERPKGSFSTLEIQRTEQGDSAMYLCASSLALGATNEKLFFGSGTQLSVL.

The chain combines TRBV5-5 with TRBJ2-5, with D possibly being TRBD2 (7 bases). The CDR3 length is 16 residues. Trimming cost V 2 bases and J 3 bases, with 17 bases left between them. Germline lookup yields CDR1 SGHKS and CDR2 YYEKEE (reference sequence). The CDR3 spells CASSFSPWGGKETQYF. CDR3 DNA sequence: TGTGCCAGCAGCTTCTCCCCTTGGGGGGGCAAAGAGACCCAGTACTTC.

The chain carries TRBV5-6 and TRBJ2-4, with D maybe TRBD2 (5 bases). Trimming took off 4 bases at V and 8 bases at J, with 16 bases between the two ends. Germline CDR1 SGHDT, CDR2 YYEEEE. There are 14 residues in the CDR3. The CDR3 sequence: CASSGWTGRDIQYF. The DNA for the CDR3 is TGTGCCAGCAGCGGATGGACGGGAAGGGACATTCAGTACTTC. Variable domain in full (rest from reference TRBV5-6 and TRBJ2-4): DAGVTQSPTHLIKTRGQQVTLRCSPKSGHDTVSWYQQALGQGPQFIFQYYEEEERQRGNFPDRFSGHQFPNYSSELNVNALLLGDSALYLCASSGWTGRDIQYFGAGTRLSVL.

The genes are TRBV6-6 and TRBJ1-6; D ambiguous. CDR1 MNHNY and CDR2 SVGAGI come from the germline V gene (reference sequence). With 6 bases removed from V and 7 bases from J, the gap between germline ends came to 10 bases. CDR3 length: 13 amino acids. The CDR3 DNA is TGTGCCAGCAGGGAGGATCTCAATTCACCCCTCCACTTT. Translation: CASREDLNSPLHF.

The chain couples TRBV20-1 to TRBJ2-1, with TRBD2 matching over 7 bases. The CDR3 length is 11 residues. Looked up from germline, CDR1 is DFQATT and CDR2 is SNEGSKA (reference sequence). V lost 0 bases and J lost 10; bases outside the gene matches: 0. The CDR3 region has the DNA TGCAGTGCTAGAGACGGGAGGGAGCAGTTCTTC. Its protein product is CSARDGREQFF.

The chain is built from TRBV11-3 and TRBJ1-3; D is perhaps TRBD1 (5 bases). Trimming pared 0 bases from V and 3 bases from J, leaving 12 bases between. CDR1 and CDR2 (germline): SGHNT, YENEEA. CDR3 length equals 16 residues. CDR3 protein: CASSLEGPFGGNTIYF. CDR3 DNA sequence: TGTGCCAGCAGCTTAGAGGGGCCGTTCGGTGGAAACACCATATATTTT.

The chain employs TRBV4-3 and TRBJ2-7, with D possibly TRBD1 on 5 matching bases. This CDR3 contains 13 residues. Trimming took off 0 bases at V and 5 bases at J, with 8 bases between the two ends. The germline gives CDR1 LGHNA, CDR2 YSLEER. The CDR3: CASSQEPGHEQYF. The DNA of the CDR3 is TGCGCCAGCAGCCAAGAGCCAGGGCACGAGCAGTACTTC.

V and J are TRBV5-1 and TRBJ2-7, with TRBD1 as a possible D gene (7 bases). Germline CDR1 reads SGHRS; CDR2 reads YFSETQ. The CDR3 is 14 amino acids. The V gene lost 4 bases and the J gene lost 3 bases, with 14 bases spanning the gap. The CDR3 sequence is CASSPGGQSYEQYF. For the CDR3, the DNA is TGCGCCAGCAGCCCCGGGGGACAGAGCTACGAGCAGTACTTC.

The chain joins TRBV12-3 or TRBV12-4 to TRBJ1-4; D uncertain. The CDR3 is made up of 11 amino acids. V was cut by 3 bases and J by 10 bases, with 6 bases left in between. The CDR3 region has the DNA TGTGCCAGCAGTTTCCTAGGAAAACTGTTTTTT. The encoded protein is CASSFLGKLFF.